These 20 T cell receptor beta chains were all obtained from the same sample, sequenced in a study of T cells after yellow fever vaccination. TCRdb analysed the 5' RACE reads with MiXCR anew, one entry per CDR3 protein. The sample includes some 15,000 distinct CDR3 sequences, approximately 7% of them seen just once. The sequencing here drew on PBMCs, either bulk or a sorted T-cell subset (CD4+, CD8+, memory, or dextramer-sorted; not recorded which), taken on the day of the yellow fever booster vaccination. These receptors came from a young man who received the YFV17D yellow fever vaccine.

This clonotype rates as medium-sized (0.01 to 0.1%). V is TRBV7-2 and J is TRBJ2-5; no firm D call. The V end lost 5 bases, the J end lost 6 bases, and 7 bases lay between the germline ends. Germline V gene data show CDR1 as SGHTA and CDR2 as FQGNSA. The CDR3 is 11 amino acids. The CDR3 loop is CASSQRQTQYF. CDR3 DNA sequence: TGTGCCAGCAGCCAGCGACAGACCCAGTACTTC.

Within the sample, this clonotype is medium-sized (0.01 to 0.1%). V gene TRBV6-4 combines with J gene TRBJ2-6; 8 bases are shared with TRBD1. Germline CDR1 and CDR2: MRHNA and SNTAGT. V dropped 0 bases and J dropped 2; count of bases not matched to a gene: 0. The CDR3 runs to 16 residues. The chain's CDR3 is CASSDSTGAGANVLTF. DNA of the CDR3: TGTGCCAGCAGTGACTCGACAGGGGCTGGGGCCAACGTCCTGACTTTC.

This clonotype showed up many times. V usage is TRBV21-1 and J usage is TRBJ2-3; the table's D call of TRBD1 was not tested on the DNA. TRBV21-1 is assigned pseudogene status. There are 15 residues in the CDR3. CDR3: CASSRPTGGTDTQYF. The CDR3 DNA reads as TGTGCCAGCAGCAGGCCGACAGGGGGCACAGATACGCAGTATTTT.

This clonotype was seen at least ten times. The rearrangement links TRBV5-1 to TRBJ2-5; TRBD1 aligns across 7 bases. The length of the CDR3 is 13 residues. Germline CDR1 SGHRS, CDR2 YFSETQ. Trimming cost V 2 bases and J 4 bases; bases outside gene matches: 2. This CDR3 is CASSLQGRETQYF. CDR3 in DNA: TGCGCCAGCAGCTTACAGGGGCGAGAGACCCAGTACTTC.

In its sample, this clonotype was seen many times. This rearrangement joins TRBV7-3 to TRBJ2-3; TRBD1 or TRBD2 may be the D gene (6 bases each). CDR1 and CDR2 (germline): SGHTA, FQGTGA. V was clipped by 2 bases and J by 5 bases, with 11 bases between them. The CDR3 length is 14 residues. Here the CDR3 DNA reads TGTGCCAGCAGCTTACGGGGGCCGGGAGATACGCAGTATTTT. Translation gives CASSLRGPGDTQYF. Based on the CDR3 plus reference TRBV7-3 and TRBJ2-3, the full variable domain is GAGVSQTPSNKVTEKGKYVELRCDPISGHTALYWYRQSLGQGPEFLIYFQGTGAADDSGLPNDRFFAVRPEGSVSTLKIQRTERGDSAVYLCASSLRGPGDTQYFGPGTRLTVL.

This clonotype showed up many times. The chain has TRBV20-1 and TRBJ2-3, with a tentative D call TRBD2 (7 bases). With 7 bases removed from V and 5 bases from J, the gap between germline ends came to 16 bases. The germline gives CDR1 DFQATT, CDR2 SNEGSKA (reference sequence). This CDR3 contains 13 residues. The CDR3: CSDQRGAGDTQYF. CDR3 DNA: TGCAGTGATCAACGGGGGGCGGGAGATACGCAGTATTTT.

This clonotype was seen ten or more times. The chain carries TRBV5-1 and TRBJ1-1; D gene ambiguous. Trimming removed 4 bases at V and 3 bases at J, with 10 bases between. Germline values: CDR1 SGHRS, CDR2 YFSETQ. There are 13 residues in the CDR3. DNA of the CDR3: TGCGCCAGCAGCCCCGCTGGATACACTGAAGCTTTCTTT. Protein: CASSPAGYTEAFF.

This clonotype was recorded at least ten times. CDR3 DNA sequence: TGTGCCAGCAGCGCTCGGGGGGGGAATTCACCCCTCCACTTT. It codes for CASSARGGNSPLHF. This chain uses TRBV2 with TRBJ1-6; perhaps TRBD1 as D (5 bases). This CDR3 is built from 14 residues. Deletions cut 6 bases from V and 7 bases from J, with 13 bases between. Germline loops: CDR1 SNHLY, CDR2 FYNNEI.

This clonotype came up many times. The V call is TRBV7-2, the J call TRBJ1-2; 9 bases are shared with TRBD1. The germline CDR1 and CDR2 sequences are SGHTA and FQGNSA. The length of the CDR3 is 18 residues. V lost 1 base, J lost 7 bases, and 16 bases stayed unmatched. CDR3 bases: TGTGCCAGCAGCTTAGTACCGGGACAGGGTTCAGCCGAGGGTGGCTACACCTTC. It codes for CASSLVPGQGSAEGGYTF. Full variable domain (remainder filled in from reference TRBV7-2 and TRBJ1-2): GAGVSQSPSNKVTEKGKDVELRCDPISGHTALYWYRQSLGQGLEFLIYFQGNSAPDKSGLPSDRFSAERTGGSVSTLTIQRTQQEDSAVYLCASSLVPGQGSAEGGYTFGSGTRLTVV.

The V call is TRBV5-4, the J call TRBJ2-1, with no clear D. Trimming removed 3 bases from V and 12 bases from J, with 16 bases in between. The CDR3 has 13 residues. Per germline, CDR1 SGHNT and CDR2 YYREEE (reference sequence). The CDR3 here is CASSSYEAFGQFF. The CDR3 DNA sequence: TGTGCCAGCAGCTCCTATGAGGCGTTTGGGCAGTTCTTC.

This clonotype occurred many times. The J gene is TRBJ2-1, the V gene TRBV30, with D maybe TRBD2 (7 bases). Trimming pared 1 base from V and 8 bases from J, leaving 21 bases between. There are 16 residues in the CDR3. Germline V gives CDR1 GTSNPN, CDR2 SVGIG (reference sequence). CDR3 in amino acids: CAWSAFRGGAGDEQFF. CDR3 in DNA: TGTGCCTGGAGTGCGTTTAGGGGGGGGGCCGGAGATGAGCAGTTCTTC.

At least ten counts were recorded for this clonotype. The rearrangement links TRBV6-5 to TRBJ1-4; maybe TRBD1 (5 bases). CDR3 length equals 14 residues. From germline, CDR1 is MNHEY and CDR2 SVGAGI. The germline V and J ends were trimmed by 5 bases and 4 bases, with 11 bases remaining between them. The CDR3: CASSRTPFNEKLFF. In DNA, the CDR3 is TGTGCCAGCAGTCGGACACCATTTAATGAAAAACTGTTTTTT.

Many counts were recorded for this clonotype. The chain joins TRBV2 to TRBJ2-5, with D maybe TRBD1 (8 bases). V was cut by 7 bases and J by 4 bases, with 13 bases left in between. Germline assignment: CDR1 SNHLY and CDR2 FYNNEI. The CDR3 consists of 13 residues. CDR3 nucleotide sequence: TGTGCCAGCAAGGACAGGGAGGGAGAGACCCAGTACTTC. Encoded protein: CASKDREGETQYF.

This clonotype was seen many times. The rearrangement links TRBV7-2 to TRBJ1-1; no clear D. The CDR3 is 14 residues long. V was pared by 0 bases and J by 3 bases, with 8 bases between. CDR1 and CDR2 (germline): SGHTA, FQGNSA. The CDR3 DNA follows: TGTGCCAGCAGCTTAGCCAAGTGGCACACTGAAGCTTTCTTT. This translates into CASSLAKWHTEAFF.

This clonotype was observed at least ten times. The V gene is TRBV7-2, the J gene TRBJ2-3; the D gene is possibly TRBD2 (6 bases). Trimming removed 2 bases at V and 3 bases at J, with 12 bases between. The germline V gene encodes CDR1 SGHTA and CDR2 FQGNSA. This CDR3 contains 15 residues. The CDR3 sequence is CASSLWGTQTDTQYF. CDR3 bases: TGTGCCAGCAGCTTATGGGGGACTCAGACAGATACGCAGTATTTT.

Many counts were recorded for this clonotype. The V call is TRBV19, the J call TRBJ2-5; tentatively, D is TRBD1 or TRBD2 (5 bases each). The CDR3 runs to 13 residues. V lost 3 bases to trimming and J lost 5 bases, with 10 bases between them. CDR1 and CDR2 (germline): LNHDA, SQIVND (reference sequence). The CDR3 spells CASSMGTRETQYF. As DNA, the CDR3 is TGTGCCAGTAGTATGGGGACCCGCGAGACCCAGTACTTC.

At least ten counts were recorded for this clonotype. This sequence joins TRBV11-2 and TRBJ2-3; 14 bases align to TRBD2. The CDR3 extends over 16 amino acids. J was trimmed by 2 bases and V by 5 bases; bases with no gene match: 3. Germline loops: CDR1 SGHAT, CDR2 FQNNGV. CDR3 region: CASSQTSGGVTDTQYF. CDR3 DNA sequence: TGTGCCAGCAGCCAGACTAGCGGGGGGGTCACAGATACGCAGTATTTT.

This clonotype has a count of ten or more. This chain links TRBV7-3 with TRBJ2-3, with a weak D call TRBD2 (5 bases). This CDR3 region has 15 residues. The V end was cut by 4 bases, the J end by 2 bases, with 13 bases between. From germline, CDR1 is SGHTA and CDR2 FQGTGA. The CDR3 is CASSSGNPYTDTQYF. CDR3 sequence (DNA): TGTGCCAGCAGCTCCGGGAATCCATACACAGATACGCAGTATTTT.

This clonotype was recorded many times. The rearrangement uses TRBV11-2 and TRBJ1-2; D gene ambiguous. Trimming shortened V by 0 bases and J by 0 bases, and 17 bases separated the two germline ends. Germline V gives CDR1 SGHAT, CDR2 FQNNGV. The CDR3 length is 18 residues. The CDR3: CASSLDPFLGRPNYGYTF. CDR3 sequence (DNA): TGTGCCAGCAGCTTAGATCCCTTCTTAGGACGGCCTAACTATGGCTACACCTTC.

This clonotype is labeled as medium-sized (0.01 to 0.1%). The chain joins TRBV6-2 or TRBV6-3 to TRBJ2-3; D unclear. Germline lookup yields CDR1 MNHEY and CDR2 SVGEGT. The V end was cut by 6 bases, the J end by 6 bases, with 13 bases between. The CDR3 is 13 residues long. As DNA, the CDR3 is TGTGCCAGCAGGGATTGGAGTTTGGATACGCAGTATTTT. Its translation is CASRDWSLDTQYF.